These 25 T cell receptor beta chains were sequenced from one sample in a study of immune evolution from preneoplasia to lung adenocarcinoma. Assay used: immunoSEQ multiplex PCR; TCRdb lists only in-frame clones, some missing. Here the sample spans some 8,200 clones, roughly 83% being singletons. Sequenced sample: FFPE invasive lung adenocarcinoma tissue. The receptors come from a person between 45 and 75 years old with lung adenocarcinoma.

The rearrangement joins TRBV18 to TRBJ1-1; D might be TRBD1 (6 bases). Trimming stripped 6 bases from V and 1 base from J, with 9 bases between. The CDR3 consists of 13 residues. Germline CDR1 is KGHSH and CDR2 is LQKENI. For the CDR3, the DNA is TGTGCCAGCTCGATGGACAGGAACACTGAAGCTTTCTTT. Translation: CASSMDRNTEAFF.

There are a few counts of this clone. This same CDR3 is encoded by further DNA sequences in the sample. The rearrangement uses TRBV6-5 and TRBJ1-5, with 10 bases matching TRBD1. The CDR3 totals 15 residues. The J segment lost 6 bases and the V segment lost 6 bases, leaving 8 bases of the junction unmatched. The V gene's germline CDR1 is MNHEY and CDR2 SVGAGI. In DNA, the CDR3 is TGTGCCAGCAGCTCCGACAGGGGGCTCGGTCAGCCCCAGCATTTT. This gives the protein CASSSDRGLGQPQHF.

This clone was observed a single time. V and J are TRBV27 and TRBJ2-1, with 7 bases matching TRBD2. This CDR3 has 14 residues. V was clipped by 3 bases and J by 8 bases; unmatched bases: 7. Germline V gene sequence: CDR1 MNHEY, CDR2 SMNVEV (reference sequence). CDR3 nucleotide sequence: TGTGCCAGCAGTTTTCGGGGGGTAGGGGATGAGCAGTTCTTC. It encodes CASSFRGVGDEQFF.

This sequence joins TRBV4-1 and TRBJ1-5; unclear D gene. This CDR3 has 18 amino acids. V was pared by 1 base and J by 0 bases, with 16 bases between. CDR1 and CDR2 (germline): MGHRA, YSYEKL. CDR3 protein: CASSQGVSTLYSNQPQHF. CDR3 sequence (DNA): TGCGCCAGCAGCCAAGGCGTCAGTACTCTGTATAGCAATCAGCCCCAGCATTTT.

This chain joins TRBV6-5 and TRBJ2-3; 7 bases are shared with TRBD2. Trimming cost V 0 bases and J 4 bases; bases outside gene matches: 7. CDR1 MNHEY and CDR2 SVGAGI come from the germline V gene. This CDR3 comprises 16 residues. CDR3 sequence reads: CASSYSGGSGADTQYF. CDR3 in DNA: TGTGCCAGCAGTTACTCGGGCGGGAGCGGGGCAGATACGCAGTATTTT.

The gene calls are TRBV29-1 and TRBJ1-1; D is unresolved. The CDR3 has 12 amino acids. From germline, CDR1 is SQVTM and CDR2 ANQGSEA. V lost 6 bases to trimming and J lost 2 bases, with 10 bases between them. The chain's CDR3 is CSVWEINTEAFF. The CDR3 DNA is TGCAGCGTGTGGGAGATTAACACTGAAGCTTTCTTT.

This clone is medium-sized. The J gene is TRBJ2-1, the V gene TRBV19; D may match TRBD1 or TRBD2 (5 bases each). The V gene's germline CDR1 is LNHDA and CDR2 SQIVND (reference sequence). The germline V and J ends were trimmed by 0 bases and 7 bases, with 10 bases remaining between them. The CDR3 is made up of 14 amino acids. The chain's CDR3 is CASSIEGDRNEQFF. The CDR3 nucleotides are TGTGCCAGTAGTATAGAGGGGGATAGAAATGAGCAGTTCTTC.

The V gene is TRBV20-1, the J gene TRBJ1-1; no reliable D call. Germline V CDR1 and CDR2: DFQATT, SNEGSKA (reference sequence). V dropped 2 bases and J dropped 11 bases, with 12 bases sitting between them. The length of the CDR3 is 11 residues. This CDR3 reads CSARHTLGAFF. Here the CDR3 DNA reads TGCAGTGCTAGACATACTCTGGGGGCTTTCTTT.

The rearrangement joins TRBV7-6 to TRBJ2-1; D ambiguous. Germline CDR1 is SGHVS and CDR2 is FNYEAQ. The CDR3 totals 11 residues. Trimming left V 1 base short and J 6 bases short, with 1 base between. The DNA of the CDR3 is TGTGCCAGCAGCTTAGGCAATGAGCAGTTCTTC. As protein: CASSLGNEQFF.

This sequence joins TRBV13 and TRBJ1-2; TRBD1 agrees at 8 bases. This CDR3 comprises 14 residues. Germline CDR1 PRHDT, CDR2 FYEKMQ (reference sequence). Trimming cost V 0 bases and J 3 bases; bases outside gene matches: 0. The CDR3 spells CASSLGTGDYGYTF. As DNA, the CDR3 is TGTGCCAGCAGCTTAGGGACAGGGGACTATGGCTACACCTTC.

The chain has TRBV4-2 and TRBJ2-5, with 11 bases lining up with TRBD2. V was clipped by 0 bases and J by 1 base; unmatched bases: 1. The CDR3 runs to 16 residues. The germline V gene encodes CDR1 LGHNA and CDR2 YNFKEQ. In nucleotides, the CDR3 is TGTGCCAGCAGCCAAGATGGGACTAGCGGCCAAGAGACCCAGTACTTC. Encoded protein: CASSQDGTSGQETQYF.

This chain uses TRBV5-1 with TRBJ1-5; 8 nucleotides line up with TRBD1. V lost 0 bases, J lost 2 bases, and 1 base stayed unmatched. Germline assignment: CDR1 SGHRS and CDR2 YFSETQ. CDR3 length equals 15 residues. CDR3 region: CASSLAGGGNQPQHF. The CDR3 nucleotides read TGCGCCAGCAGCTTGGCAGGGGGCGGCAATCAGCCCCAGCATTTT.

The chain carries TRBV5-8 and TRBJ2-1; 7 bases line up with TRBD1. V lost 4 bases, J lost 2 bases, and 6 bases stayed unmatched. The CDR3 loop spans 15 amino acids. The germline V gene encodes CDR1 SGHTS and CDR2 YDEGEE. The CDR3 DNA follows: TGTGCCAGCAGCCCCGGGACAGATCCCTACAATGAGCAGTTCTTC. Translation gives CASSPGTDPYNEQFF.

The V gene is TRBV11-3, the J gene TRBJ2-2, with 9 bases fitting TRBD1. Germline V gene sequence: CDR1 SGHNT, CDR2 YENEEA. This CDR3 has 14 amino acids. V gave up 4 bases and J gave up 7 bases; unmatched junction bases: 4. This CDR3 reads CASSYRGRNGELFF. CDR3 coding DNA: TGTGCCAGCAGCTACAGGGGGCGGAACGGGGAGCTGTTTTTT.

The genes are TRBV30 and TRBJ1-3; D call uncertain. Trimming took 5 bases from V and 0 from J, leaving 11 bases between them. Per germline, CDR1 GTSNPN and CDR2 SVGIG (reference sequence). The CDR3 is made up of 14 amino acids. The CDR3 DNA reads as TGTGCCTGGGGCCGGTCGTCCTCTGGAAACACCATATATTTT. It yields the protein CAWGRSSSGNTIYF.

V and J are TRBV19 and TRBJ1-2, with 9 bases fitting TRBD1. Trimming took 3 bases from V and 8 from J; bases not matched to a gene: 4. CDR1 and CDR2 from the germline V gene are LNHDA and SQIVND (reference sequence). The length of the CDR3 is 13 residues. CDR3 nucleotide sequence: TGTGCCAGTAGTATGGACAGGGGTTGGGGCTACACCTTC. It encodes CASSMDRGWGYTF.

The CDR3 protein is CASSLWAGETQYF. CDR3 in DNA: TGTGCCAGCAGCTTATGGGCTGGAGAGACCCAGTACTTC. The rearrangement uses TRBV7-3 and TRBJ2-5; D is uncertain. The CDR3 has 13 residues. CDR1 SGHTA and CDR2 FQGTGA come from the germline V gene. V shed 2 bases and J shed 4 bases, with 8 bases lying between them.

The rearrangement uses TRBV28 and TRBJ2-2; D may be TRBD2 (7 bases). Trimming stripped 3 bases from V and 4 bases from J, with 15 bases between. The CDR3 contains 16 residues. CDR1 and CDR2 (germline): MDHEN, SYDVKM. The CDR3 bases are TGTGCCAGCAGTTTGGCGGGGGCGCGGGGCACCGGGGAGCTGTTTTTT. Protein product: CASSLAGARGTGELFF.

The genes are TRBV5-4 and TRBJ1-2; possibly TRBD1 for D (5 bases). V dropped 0 bases and J dropped 5 bases, with 8 bases sitting between them. The CDR3 extends over 13 amino acids. The germline V gene has CDR1 SGHNT and CDR2 YYREEE (reference sequence). As DNA, the CDR3 is TGTGCCAGCAGCTTGGGGGGCATGTATGGCTACACCTTC. It translates to CASSLGGMYGYTF.

The chain recombines TRBV6-5 with TRBJ1-1; TRBD1 aligns across 8 bases. Trimming cost V 6 bases and J 0 bases; bases outside gene matches: 3. The CDR3 runs 14 residues. CDR1 and CDR2 (germline): MNHEY, SVGAGI. The CDR3 region is CASRRQGMNTEAFF. The DNA of the CDR3 is TGTGCCAGCAGGAGACAGGGGATGAACACTGAAGCTTTCTTT.

J is TRBJ2-5 and V is TRBV2, with D perhaps TRBD1 or TRBD2 (6 bases each). Deletions cut 5 bases from V and 2 bases from J, with 15 bases between. Germline lookup yields CDR1 SNHLY and CDR2 FYNNEI. The CDR3 spans 15 residues. The DNA for the CDR3 is TGTGCCAGCAGTAGGGGGGAGCTCGATCAAGAGACCCAGTACTTC. As protein: CASSRGELDQETQYF.

In regard to this clone: Germline is not matched at one junction end, which may reflect a read error. The identical CDR3 is also encoded by other nucleotide sequences in the sample. The chain is built from TRBV4-1 and TRBJ1-1, with a possible D match to TRBD1 (5 bases). The CDR3 length is 17 residues. Germline V gives CDR1 MGHRA, CDR2 YSYEKL. Here the CDR3 DNA reads TGCGCCAGCAGCCAAGATGCCTCTGGGGGTTTGAATACTGAAGCTTTCTTT. This codes for CASSQDASGGLNTEAFF.

This chain connects TRBV5-1 to TRBJ2-2; no reliable D call. V was shortened by 6 bases and J by 4 bases, with 16 bases between the two germline ends. Germline lookup yields CDR1 SGHRS and CDR2 YFSETQ. The CDR3 contains 15 residues. Here the CDR3 reads CASTPDLAGTGELFF. Written as DNA, the CDR3 is TGCGCCAGCACCCCAGACTTAGCTGGCACCGGGGAGCTGTTTTTT. The full variable domain, in which reference TRBV5-1 and TRBJ2-2 provide the parts outside the CDR3, is KAGVTQTPRYLIKTRGQQVTLSCSPISGHRSVSWYQQTPGQGLQFLFEYFSETQRNKGNFPGRFSGRQFSNSRSEMNVSTLELGDSALYLCASTPDLAGTGELFFGEGSRLTVL.

This rearrangement joins TRBV7-3 to TRBJ1-1; 9 nucleotides line up with TRBD1. Germline-derived CDR1 and CDR2 are SGHTA and FQGTGA. V shed 5 bases and J 5 bases; nucleotides not matched to a gene: 9. The CDR3 length is 15 residues. DNA for the CDR3: TGTGCCAGCAGCCCACAGGGGGCGCAGGGAACTGAAGCTTTCTTT. This codes for CASSPQGAQGTEAFF.

The V and J genes are TRBV7-8 and TRBJ1-2, with D tentatively TRBD1 (6 bases). This CDR3 spans 16 amino acids. In germline, CDR1 is SGHVS, CDR2 FQNEAQ. V gave up 1 base and J gave up 4 bases, with 16 bases separating them. CDR3 coding DNA: TGTGCCAGCAGCTTAGGGGGCTTACAGGGTGTCTATGGCTACACCTTC. Encoded protein: CASSLGGLQGVYGYTF.